This TCR beta chain was profiled in a study of T cell changes during pregnancy in multiple sclerosis. Some clones are missing from TCRdb's copy, which holds only in-frame ones; the method was immunoSEQ multiplex PCR. The sample contains about 70,000 clones, approximately 91% of which appear only once. V was pared by 1 base and J by 4 bases, with 6 bases of the junction left unmatched. The CDR3 spans 16 residues. Germline assignment: CDR1 MGHRA and CDR2 YSYEKL. Sequenced material: CD4+ T cells from peripheral blood mononuclear cells, taken after pregnancy. V and J are TRBV4-1 and TRBJ1-3, with 8 bases matching TRBD1. The clonotype originates from a female donor with multiple sclerosis, enrolled in a pregnancy study. The CDR3 sequence: CASSQANRGSGNTIYF. CDR3 DNA: TGCGCCAGCAGCCAAGCGAACAGGGGGTCAGGAAACACCATATATTTT.